A single T cell receptor beta chain is shown here with its context. It lacks a known antigen. Within one base of it there is no much larger clone, and no base qualities were kept. The data belong to a study of T cells in Graves' hyperthyroidism and ophthalmopathy (dated by TCRdb to the late 2010s). Context from the whole study: Peripheral blood samples were taken at initial diagnosis, before any treatment was given. A discovery cohort of about 95 patients, roughly 45 with Graves' ophthalmopathy and about 58 with stable Graves' hyperthyroidism, was used to find distinguishing TCR V-J signatures. Prospective prediction of ophthalmopathy was tested in an independent validation cohort consisting of some 19 hyperthyroidism patients and more than 15 patients who later progressed to ophthalmopathy. The approximately 100 discovery patients were randomly divided into training and test sets at a 7:3 ratio. Thyroid tissue and blood T-cell repertoires from about six Graves' hyperthyroidism patients were also compared in the study. Once sampling was done, hyperthyroidism patients were given methimazole at a starting dose of 30 mg daily, whereas ophthalmopathy patients were given high-dose intravenous methylprednisolone. TCR Vbeta CDR3 sequencing of some 140 peripheral blood samples (more than 40 ophthalmopathy, about 75 hyperthyroidism and roughly 17 progressor patients) is reported in the paper. Here is what the overall study found, with its caveats: Most expanded thyroid clonotypes (frequency above 0.001) were also detected in blood, suggesting blood repertoires may reflect thyroid immune responses. A model built on a 13 V-J signature distinguished ophthalmopathy from stable hyperthyroidism, reaching roughly 88% sensitivity and 81.08% specificity in cross-validation and 80%/75% in testing. In validation, progression to ophthalmopathy was predicted by the model with 70.59% sensitivity and 72.22% specificity, a median of roughly six months before onset. Sample size was not statistically predetermined, and investigators were not blinded to group allocation.

Between the V and J ends, shortened by 0 bases and 0 bases respectively, the junction contains 10 bases. Looking up the germline V gene yields CDR1 SGHTS and CDR2 YDEGEE. Reading from cysteine to phenylalanine, the CDR3 counts 16 amino acids. The sequence is cut down to CDR3 DNA, 48 bases in frame from base 1. Graves' hyperthyroidism was defined as stable when no progression to ophthalmopathy occurred over 18 months of follow-up. Hyperthyroidism patients were aged 18 to 65 years and newly diagnosed, with disease duration of less than 2 months. Patients with uncontrolled infections, other autoimmune diseases, pregnancy or lactation were excluded. Diagnoses were established on the basis of clinical symptoms, serum thyroxine and TRAb, thyroid ultrasound, and orbital computed tomography. PBMCs were separated from approximately 10 ml of fresh peripheral blood using Ficoll-Paque density gradient centrifugation. Trizol reagent was used to extract total RNA, and RNA quality was then checked on an Agilent 2100 Bioanalyzer.

Amplification of TCR beta CDR3 regions was carried out from RNA transcripts. For the first round of RT-PCR on the TCR CDR3, the HTBI primer set was used together with the Qiagen OneStep RT-PCR kit. Libraries were constructed in a second round of multiplex PCR, after which size selection and purification were carried out. Libraries were sequenced paired-end with 100 bp reads on an Illumina HiSeq2000. From the authors' description of their analysis: SOAPnuke was used to process the raw data, throwing out any read that contained adapters or uncalled bases, had a mean Phred below 15, or lacked an exact constant-primer or identifier match. High-quality paired reads were merged using COPE v1.2.5, and each unique nucleotide sequence was defined as a clonotype. MiTCR v1.1 was used to align the clonotypes against IMGT TRBV, TRBD and TRBJ reference segments. Analysis was restricted to V-J combinations with a frequency above 0.0001, which covered 98% to 99.2% of repertoires. A TCS score was defined as the ratio of F50 (clonal expansion) to E x V (chaos), with BLOSUM62-based TCRdist applied between CDR3 peptides within each V-J. Welch's t-statistics and random forest reduced roughly 500 V-J features to roughly 13, which were used in a naive Bayes classifier (R e1071). TCRdb trimmed public reads at Q25 via fastp, called clones via MiXCR and kept in-frame beta chains. Rows are unified per CDR3 protein, each entry keeping the most common DNA and genes. The V and J calls and clone size come from TCRdb's table, not from the authors' own analysis. Across this sample there are roughly 740,000 distinct CDR3 sequences, with 16% seen only once. The ten largest account for over 7.5% of the sample.

Recombination joined TRBV5-8 with TRBJ2-1, with no confident D gene call. The specimen sequenced was blood. This clonotype was sampled from a man younger than 35 with Graves' hyperthyroidism. The sequence in DNA is TGTGCCAGCAGCTTGGATATCCGGCTCTCCTACAATGAGCAGTTCTTC. Its protein product is CASSLDIRLSYNEQFF.